This T cell receptor beta chain was recorded in a study of blood T cells in healthy people across ages. Total RNA amounts of at least 6 micrograms were extracted per sample. Next came a second PCR, run for about 7 to 12 cycles, which used a sample-barcoded 5' primer along with a J-beta primer mix. TCRdb processed the 5' RACE reads anew with MiXCR; each CDR3 protein has one entry. Counted here are 1.2 million to 1.5 million distinct CDR3 sequences, around 42% occurring once; the ten biggest clones make up 7.9%. Trimming shortened V by 3 bases and J by 8 bases, and 17 bases separated the two germline ends. The CDR3 is 15 amino acids. Germline lookup yields CDR1 MRHNA and CDR2 SNTAGT.

Source material: blood. The V call is TRBV6-4, the J call TRBJ2-1, with D tentatively TRBD1 (6 bases). The receptor was isolated from a woman between 18 and 29 years old in good health. The CDR3 sequence: CASSENGRGKYEQFF. Here the CDR3 DNA reads TGTGCCAGCAGTGAAAACGGCAGGGGAAAGTATGAGCAGTTCTTC.